The clone carrying this T cell receptor (beta chain) was counted only a few times. What it binds is not known. Germline V gene lookup returns CDR1 SGHVS and CDR2 FQNEAQ. Trimming removed 2 bases from V and 12 bases from J, with 11 bases in between. There are 12 residues in the CDR3. Profiling relied on immunoSEQ multiplex PCR, and the TCRdb table lists in-frame clones only, not all of them. The sample has 35,000 to 45,000 clones, about 90% seen once. These data are taken from a study of T cells in localized non-small cell lung cancer. Study results and caveats: Of the tissues analyzed, uninvolved adjacent lung showed maximal T cell clonality, greater than tumor.

This chain joins TRBV7-8 and TRBJ2-4; TRBD1 is a possible D gene (5 bases). This sequence was found in a female donor at least 60 years old with stage I squamous cell lung carcinoma. The sequences come from peripheral blood, collected before any cancer treatment. This CDR3 reads CASSLNRGSQYF. The CDR3 bases are TGTGCCAGCAGCTTAAATAGGGGCAGTCAGTACTTC.